This is a list of T cell receptor beta chains from one sample in a study of OX40 agonist ivuxolimab in advanced cancers. The assay was immunoSEQ multiplex PCR, and TCRdb's table has in-frame clones only and misses some. The repertoire includes 99,000 or so clones, 91% of them detected once, and around 0.31% sits in the top ten. This specimen consisted of CD4+ or CD8+ T cells sorted from blood, obtained in a trial of the OX40 agonist ivuxolimab. The receptors stem from an adult with an advanced solid tumor such as melanoma, head and neck, liver or kidney cancer. The CDR3 runs from the conserved cysteine through the conserved F or W. D genes are given only for firm matches. The size of a clone is reported for some rows only, either as once, few or many, or as a class for expanded clones.

size,V,J,D,CDR3,DNA
.,TRBV29-1,TRBJ2-4,TRBD2,CSVGSGVTKNIQYF,TGCAGCGTCGGTAGCGGGGTGACCAAAAACATTCAGTACTTC
once,TRBV6-4,TRBJ1-1,.,CASSDGGARNTEAFF,TGTGCCAGCAGTGACGGGGGGGCGCGGAACACTGAAGCTTTCTTT
.,TRBV6-5,TRBJ1-2,.,CASRQGGARDGYTF,TGTGCCAGCAGACAAGGAGGGGCCAGGGACGGCTACACCTTC
.,TRBV18,TRBJ2-6,.,CASSPLPDTFSGANVLTF,TGTGCCAGCTCACCGCTTCCGGACACGTTCTCTGGGGCCAACGTCCTGACTTTC
.,TRBV6-1,TRBJ1-2,TRBD1,CASRRQGWNYGYTF,TGTGCCAGCAGGAGACAGGGTTGGAACTATGGCTACACCTTC
.,TRBV29-1,TRBJ2-1,.,CSEKRTGTYEQFF,TGCAGCGAAAAAAGGACTGGGACGTATGAGCAGTTCTTC
.,TRBV18,TRBJ2-6,TRBD1,CASSLGQGSWPGANVLTF,TGTGCCAGCTCACTAGGACAGGGGTCCTGGCCTGGGGCCAACGTCCTGACTTTC
.,TRBV18,TRBJ2-2,.,CASSPSGSNTGELFF,TGTGCCAGCTCACCAAGTGGCTCGAATACCGGGGAGCTGTTTTTT
.,TRBV6-4,TRBJ2-5,TRBD2,CASSDSGGSGRGETQYF,TGTGCCAGCAGTGACTCAGGGGGTAGCGGGAGGGGAGAGACCCAGTACTTC
once,TRBV19,TRBJ2-5,TRBD2,CASSTLAGLETQYF,TGTGCCAGTAGTACCCTAGCGGGACTGGAGACCCAGTACTTC
.,TRBV4-1,TRBJ1-5,.,CASSQGDGYNQPQHF,TGCGCCAGCAGCCAAGGGGACGGATACAATCAGCCCCAGCATTTT
.,TRBV9,TRBJ2-5,.,CASSTVADYQETQYF,TGTGCCAGCAGCACGGTAGCGGACTACCAAGAGACCCAGTACTTC
.,TRBV15,TRBJ2-3,.,CATSRGGVDTQYF,TGTGCCACCAGCAGGGGAGGAGTAGATACGCAGTATTTT
.,TRBV7-2,TRBJ2-1,TRBD2,CASSLSGGSSYNEQFF,TGTGCCAGCAGCTTATCGGGAGGGAGCTCCTACAATGAGCAGTTCTTC
.,TRBV7-9,TRBJ1-4,.,CASSPGPLSEKLFF,TGTGCCAGCAGCCCCGGGCCCTTAAGTGAAAAACTGTTTTTT
.,TRBV28,TRBJ2-5,.,CASRWGRVETQYF,TGTGCCAGCAGGTGGGGGCGGGTAGAGACCCAGTACTTC
.,TRBV9,TRBJ2-5,TRBD1,CASSGSGTGPETQYF,TGTGCCAGCAGCGGATCCGGGACAGGGCCCGAGACCCAGTACTTC